The text below deals with one T cell receptor (beta chain). What it binds is unknown. This record comes from a study of regulatory T cells in long-lasting Graves disease. Time point denoted: newly diagnosed GD, antithyroid drugs for less than 3 months. Construction of the TCR library relied on RNA isolated from PBMCs. Staff took roughly 8.1 milliliters of peripheral blood and put it into EDTA tubes. Study-wide results and limits: Preferential use of TRBV28, TRBJ1-2 and TRBJ2-5 was seen in persistent disease. Persistent patients shared more public clonotypes (2,741) than newly diagnosed patients (roughly 960).

Arm-PCR of CDR3 regions and iRepertoire HTBI primers were the basis on which TCR beta libraries were built. Original processing methods: Samples collectively showed 62 TRBV and approximately 14 TRBJ segments. TCRdb re-called the multiplex PCR reads with MiXCR, one entry per CDR3 protein. In this record, the V and J calls reflect TCRdb's handling and not the investigators' own analysis. The top ten hold around 21% of the sample, which has 200,000 to 250,000 distinct CDR3 sequences, approximately 20% seen once. This CDR3 spans 14 amino acids. Trimming removed 1 base at V and 5 bases at J, with 13 bases between. CDR1 SGDLS and CDR2 YYNGEE come from the germline V gene.

This specimen was peripheral blood mononuclear cells (PBMCs), taken at new diagnosis, from a patient treated with antithyroid drugs. The rearrangement joins TRBV9 to TRBJ2-7; TRBD1 might be the D (5 bases). The sequence came from a female donor with Graves disease. CDR3 sequence reads: CASSVLQGLHEQYF. CDR3 nucleotides: TGTGCCAGCAGCGTATTGCAGGGTTTGCACGAGCAGTACTTC.